These 6 T cell receptor beta chains were all obtained from the same sample, sequenced in a study of T cell clonality in common variable immunodeficiency. Method: immunoSEQ multiplex PCR; TCRdb's copy keeps in-frame clones and lacks some. In total the sample includes approximately 60,000 clones, none of them seen once. What was sequenced was peripheral blood mononuclear cells. The receptors derive from a person aged 18-70 years in good health.

This clone was observed many times. Read data end 3 residues before the CDR3 end; the end is taken from the germline J gene. The J gene is TRBJ2-3, the V gene TRBV5-1; 7 bases are a match to TRBD1. J gave up 3 bases and V 3 bases, and 1 base lay outside the gene matches. The germline V gene encodes CDR1 SGHRS and CDR2 YFSETQ. This CDR3 spans 13 amino acids. Partial CDR3 DNA: TGCGCCAGCAGCTGGGGACAGACAGATACG. This gives the protein CASSWGQTDT. From start to end, the CDR3 is CASSWGQTDTQYF.

Ten or more counts support this clone. The read halts 3 residues ahead of the CDR3 end, with the missing end drawn from the germline J gene. The chain couples TRBV19 to TRBJ2-1, with 12 bases aligning to TRBD2. CDR1 is LNHDA, CDR2 SQIVND, per germline (reference sequence). J was trimmed by 9 bases and V by 10 bases; bases with no gene match: 16. The CDR3 contains 16 residues. The CDR3 reads CATRASGRAFSFEQFF. The part of the CDR3 DNA that was read is TGTGCCACCCGGGCTAGCGGGAGGGCCTTCTCCTTTGAG.

This clone was found many times. The CDR3 end is not reached by the read, which stops 3 residues before it; the germline J gene fills it in. This sequence joins TRBV5-4 and TRBJ1-3; D uncertain. The germline V gene encodes CDR1 SGHNT and CDR2 YYREEE (reference sequence). V lost 1 base and J lost 0, with 8 bases in between. The CDR3 loop spans 15 amino acids. The sequenced CDR3 bases are TGTGCCAGCAGCTTGTTTAGCCTCTCTGGAAACACC. Amino acids: CASSLFSLSGNT. In full, the CDR3 reads CASSLFSLSGNTIYF.

In its sample, this clone was seen many times. The CDR3 is cut off 3 residues early in the read; its end comes from the germline J gene. V usage is TRBV6-2 or TRBV6-3 and J usage is TRBJ1-5; 7 nucleotides align to TRBD1. The CDR3 has 16 amino acids. Trimming at V came to 6 bases and at J to 4 bases, leaving 12 bases not matched to a gene. CDR1 MNHEY and CDR2 SVGEGT come from the germline V gene. CDR3 amino acids: CASSPTAGQWNQPQHF. CDR3 bases read: TGTGCCAGCAGCCCAACTGCGGGACAGTGGAATCAGCCC.

This clone was found many times. The read gets to within 3 residues of the CDR3 end, and the germline J gene fills in the rest. This rearrangement joins TRBV6-2 or TRBV6-3 to TRBJ1-1; maybe TRBD1 (6 bases). This CDR3 region has 14 residues. The ends were cut back, 0 bases at V and 4 bases at J, with 9 bases in the middle. The germline V gene has CDR1 MNHEY and CDR2 SVGEGT. The CDR3 DNA, read in part, is TGTGCCAGCAGTTACTCGGGGGACACCACTGAA. Amino acids: CASSYSGDTTE. From start to end, the CDR3 is CASSYSGDTTEAFF.

This clone was counted a few times. A junction end diverges from the germline sequence, so it may reflect a read error. The CDR3 end is not reached by the read, which stops 3 residues before it; the germline J gene fills it in. Other nucleotide sequences from this sample produce the same CDR3. The chain carries TRBV19 and TRBJ1-3, with D perhaps matching TRBD1 (5 bases). The CDR3 covers 13 residues. CDR1 is LNHDA, CDR2 SQIVND, per germline (reference sequence). The CDR3 DNA, read in part, is TGTGCCAGTAGTGCCCGCGGGGGAAACACA. This sequence encodes CASSARGGNT. The entire CDR3 is CASSARGGNTIYF.